The 7 T cell receptor beta chains in this list originate from one sample, sequenced in a study of cytomegalovirus exposure and HLA in healthy donors. The primer mix had 60 Vbeta and 13 Jbeta primers. Sequencing used immunoSEQ multiplex PCR; TCRdb keeps in-frame clones, though not all of them. The table has 150,000 or so clones, around three quarters seen once. The sequenced material came from PBMCs. The receptors shown here come from a man aged 35 to 55 in good health and CMV-seropositive.

The V and J genes are TRBV7-2 and TRBJ2-6; D unresolved. The CDR3 extends over 15 amino acids. Germline V lookup: CDR1 SGHTA, CDR2 FQGNSA. V gave up 0 bases and J gave up 0 bases, with 3 bases separating them. CDR3 in amino acids: CASSLALSGANVLTF. CDR3 sequence (DNA): TGTGCCAGCAGCTTAGCCCTCTCTGGGGCCAACGTCCTGACTTTC.

The chain links TRBV6-5 to TRBJ2-7, with D perhaps matching TRBD1 (5 bases). The CDR3 runs to 12 residues. Germline V gene lookup returns CDR1 MNHEY and CDR2 SVGAGI. V gave up 6 bases and J gave up 3 bases, with 9 bases separating them. CDR3 sequence (DNA): TGTGCCAGCAGCCAAGACAGCTACGAGCAGTACTTC. Translation gives CASSQDSYEQYF.

The CDR3 spells CASSRTGSDTEAFF. The DNA for the CDR3 is TGCGCCAGCAGCCGAACAGGTAGTGACACTGAAGCTTTCTTT. The gene calls are TRBV5-1 and TRBJ1-1; TRBD1 might be the D (5 bases). There are 14 residues in the CDR3. Trimming removed 4 bases at V and 3 bases at J, with 13 bases between. Germline values: CDR1 SGHRS, CDR2 YFSETQ.

The genes are TRBV2 and TRBJ1-2; a weak D match, TRBD1 (5 bases). Trimming shortened V by 10 bases and J by 2 bases, and 17 bases separated the two germline ends. Germline V CDR1 and CDR2: SNHLY, FYNNEI. The CDR3 length is 14 residues. The CDR3 bases are TGTGCCACTTGGACACCAGACACCAACTATGGCTACACCTTC. As protein: CATWTPDTNYGYTF.

On this clone itself: One junction end does not reproduce the germline sequence, and a read error may be involved. V is TRBV7-7 and J is TRBJ2-1; 10 bases match TRBD1. There are 14 residues in the CDR3. Germline CDR1 is SSHAT and CDR2 is FNYEAQ (reference sequence). CDR3: CASSARQGAGEQFF. DNA of the CDR3: TGTGCTAGCAGCGCTCGACAGGGGGCGGGTGAGCAGTTCTTC.

This sequence joins TRBV2 and TRBJ2-5, with a weak D call TRBD2 (5 bases). Between the trimmed V and J ends, which lost 1 base and 2 bases, there was a span of 8 bases. Germline CDR1 and CDR2: SNHLY and FYNNEI. This CDR3 region has 14 residues. CDR3 loop: CASSEGRQQETQYF. CDR3 sequence (DNA): TGTGCCAGCAGTGAAGGGAGGCAGCAAGAGACCCAGTACTTC.

This clone was detected only a few times. The V and J genes are TRBV10-3 and TRBJ2-3, with 14 bases matching TRBD2. The CDR3 is 18 amino acids. The V gene end was trimmed by 2 bases and the J gene end by 5 bases; junction bases not matched to a gene: 9. Germline CDR1 ENHRY, CDR2 SYGVKD. Written as DNA, the CDR3 is TGTGCCATCAGTGAGAGAAGACTAGCGGGGGGGCGGGGAGATACGCAGTATTTT. Translated, it gives CAISERRLAGGRGDTQYF.